A single sample is the source of the 18 T cell receptor beta chains below, sequenced in a study of tumor-infiltrating lymphocytes in glioblastoma multiforme. TCR beta libraries were built from RNA through three nested multiplex PCR rounds using modified ARM-PCR. TCRdb reprocessed the multiplex PCR reads via MiXCR and lists one record per CDR3 protein. The repertoire consists of roughly 13,000 distinct CDR3 sequences, with 60% to 65% occurring once and the leading ten covering about a third. Specimen: brain tumor tissue. All receptors derive from a male donor with glioblastoma.

Notes on this clonotype: It is likely a read error, because the conserved phenylalanine at the end of the CDR3 is missing. The chain combines TRBV4-2 with TRBJ2-1, with 11 bases identical to TRBD2. Germline V gives CDR1 LGHNA, CDR2 YNFKEQ. The CDR3 contains 18 residues. The DNA of the CDR3 is TGTGCCAGAAGCCAAGCCCTTCGACTAGCGGGAAGGTACAATGAGCAGTTCCTC. Its translation is CARSQALRLAGRYNEQFL.

The V and J genes are TRBV20-1 and TRBJ1-5; 7 nucleotides match TRBD1. The length of the CDR3 is 16 residues. V gave up 4 bases and J gave up 10 bases; unmatched junction bases: 19. The germline V gene encodes CDR1 DFQATT and CDR2 SNEGSKA (reference sequence). DNA for the CDR3: TGCAGTGCTACGAAAAAGGGAACCAGGGGGGTCACCCCCCAGCATTTT. Its translation: CSATKKGTRGVTPQHF.

Of note for this clonotype: One end of the junction does not line up with germline, which may come from a read error. This sequence joins TRBV7-9 and TRBJ1-2; D not resolved. This CDR3 is 13 amino acids long. CDR1 is SEHNR and CDR2 is FQNEAQ in the germline V gene (reference sequence). CDR3 amino acids: CAGSLEGPYGFTF. CDR3 nucleotides: TGTGCCGGCAGCTTAGAAGGGCCCTATGGCTTCACCTTC. The whole variable domain, filled in from reference TRBV7-9 and TRBJ1-2, reads DTGVSQNPRHKITKRGQNVTFRCDPISEHNRLYWYRQTLGQGPEFLTYFQNEAQLEKSRLLSDRFSAERPKGSFSTLEIQRTEQGDSAMYLCAGSLEGPYGFTFGSGTRLTVV.

As for this clonotype: The CDR3 does not end in the conserved phenylalanine or tryptophan, so this is likely a read error. The chain combines TRBV6-1 with TRBJ1-5; TRBD1 matches at 8 bases. Germline V gives CDR1 MNHNS, CDR2 SASEGT. The V and J ends lost 4 bases and 0 bases, in that order; junction bases with no gene match: 14. CDR3 size: 19 residues. CDR3 sequence (DNA): TGTGCCAGCAGTGGGCCTACAGGGGGGGGGGCCATTAGCAATCAGCCCCAGCATTCT. This sequence encodes CASSGPTGGGAISNQPQHS.

This rearrangement joins TRBV5-8 to TRBJ2-5; 11 bases are a match to TRBD2. V gave up 7 bases and J gave up 5 bases; unmatched junction bases: 16. The CDR3 is made up of 17 amino acids. Germline CDR1 and CDR2: SGHTS and YDEGEE. Written as DNA, the CDR3 is TGTGCCAGCGGCAGAGCCGGGACTAGCGGTCTGACGGAGACCCAGTACTTC. Translated, it gives CASGRAGTSGLTETQYF.

This chain links TRBV11-2 with TRBJ2-1, with D tentatively TRBD1 (6 bases). The CDR3 runs to 15 residues. Trimming took 3 bases from V and 7 from J, leaving 16 bases between them. From germline, CDR1 is SGHAT and CDR2 FQNNGV. The CDR3 region has the DNA TGTGCCAGCAGCTTGGAAAGACAGGCCCCTAATGAGCAGTTCTTC. Translating it yields CASSLERQAPNEQFF.

This clonotype was seen only once. The germline gene is not matched at one end of the junction; a read error may be the cause. The V call is TRBV30, the J call TRBJ1-5; 8 bases map to TRBD1. The end of the DNA fits TRBJ2-3 better, so the J call may be wrong. This CDR3 has 14 amino acids. CDR1 is GTSNPN and CDR2 is SVGIG in the germline V gene (reference sequence). The CDR3 sequence is CVWRRQGNNQPQYF. The CDR3 DNA sequence: TGTGTCTGGCGCCGACAGGGGAACAATCAGCCCCAGTATTTT.

This chain uses TRBV12-3 or TRBV12-4 with TRBJ2-2; TRBD2 agrees at 9 bases. The V segment lost 3 bases and the J segment 7 bases; nucleotides outside the gene matches: 9. The CDR3 spans 16 residues. Written as DNA, the CDR3 is TGTGCCAGCAGTTTTTCGGGCGGGAGGGCCGTCGGGGAGCTGTTTTTT. It codes for CASSFSGGRAVGELFF.

With respect to this clonotype: The junction differs from germline at one of its ends, possibly a read error. This chain joins TRBV4-1 and TRBJ2-1; 8 nucleotides match TRBD2. The CDR3 is 15 amino acids. Germline V lookup: CDR1 MGHRA, CDR2 YSYEKL. The CDR3 nucleotides read TGCACCAGCAGCCCTGGGACTAGGTCTAGGGATGAGCAGTTCTTC. Translated, it gives CTSSPGTRSRDEQFF.

Ten or more counts support this clonotype. The chain links TRBV28 to TRBJ2-7; D gene uncertain. The CDR3 totals 12 residues. In germline, CDR1 is MDHEN, CDR2 SYDVKM. Trimming pared 4 bases from V and 4 bases from J, leaving 8 bases between. CDR3 sequence (DNA): TGTGCCAGCAGTTCCTCGGCGTACGAGCAGTACTTC. Protein: CASSSSAYEQYF. The entire variable domain, with the rest obtained from reference TRBV28 and TRBJ2-7, is as follows: DVKVTQSSRYLVKRTGEKVFLECVQDMDHENMFWYRQDPGLGLRLIYFSYDVKMKEKGDIPEGYSVSREKKERFSLILESASTNQTSMYLCASSSSAYEQYFGPGTRLTVT.

With respect to this clonotype: A much bigger clone sits one base away, suggesting this may be a read error. The genes are TRBV11-2 and TRBJ2-2; maybe TRBD1 (6 bases). This CDR3 region has 16 residues. Germline V lookup: CDR1 SGHAT, CDR2 FQNNGV. The CDR3 coding sequence is TGTGCCAGCAGCCCCGGGACATTCGCGAACACCGGGGAGCTGTTGTTT. Translating it yields CASSPGTFANTGELLF.

V is TRBV5-3 and J is TRBJ2-1, with D tentatively TRBD2 (5 bases). TRBV5-3 is placed among ORFs of uncertain function. Trimming left V 3 bases short and J 9 bases short, with 19 bases between. This CDR3 has 15 residues. The CDR3 spells CARSSTGNPPGEQFF. The CDR3, as DNA: TGTGCCAGAAGCTCTACCGGGAACCCTCCCGGTGAGCAGTTCTTC.

The chain couples TRBV20-1 to TRBJ1-5; D might be TRBD1 (6 bases). This CDR3 comprises 15 residues. From germline, CDR1 is DFQATT and CDR2 SNEGSKA (reference sequence). Trimming took off 6 bases at V and 5 bases at J, with 20 bases between the two ends. Here the CDR3 reads CSARDQKDSYQPQHF. DNA of the CDR3: TGCAGTGCCCGAGACCAAAAGGACAGTTATCAGCCCCAGCATTTT.

With respect to this clonotype: Mismatch with germline at one junction end may stem from a read error. V is TRBV20-1 and J is TRBJ2-1, with D uncertain. The CDR3 length is 14 residues. Germline V gives CDR1 DFQATT, CDR2 SNEGSKA (reference sequence). The DNA of the CDR3 is TGCAGTGCTAGAGATGAGGTAAGGCTGTATGAGCGGTTCTTC. This codes for CSARDEVRLYERFF.

In this sample, this clonotype turned up a few times. A read error may be the cause here, since a much bigger clone is one base away. The chain combines TRBV10-3 with TRBJ2-2; D call uncertain. Germline V gene data show CDR1 as ENHRY and CDR2 as SYGVKD. This CDR3 has 13 amino acids. Trimming took off 6 bases at V and 4 bases at J, with 9 bases between the two ends. DNA of the CDR3: TGTGCCATCAGCATGGCGGCCACCGGGGAGCTGTTTTTT. This encodes CAISMAATGELFF.

To note about this clonotype: An end of the junction does not agree with germline; a read error may underlie this. The chain carries TRBV14 and TRBJ2-1; possible D gene TRBD2, 5 bases. The germline V gene has CDR1 SGHDN and CDR2 FVKESK. The CDR3 spans 17 residues. This CDR3 reads CASIQDNRLAFFNEHVF. The CDR3 nucleotides read TGTGCCAGCATCCAAGATAATCGGCTAGCATTTTTTAATGAGCATGTCTTC.

Turning to this clonotype: A junction end diverges from the germline sequence, so it may reflect a read error. The V and J genes are TRBV6-5 and TRBJ2-6; tentative D call: TRBD1 (5 bases). The CDR3 is made up of 16 amino acids. Germline CDR1 MNHEY, CDR2 SVGAGI. The CDR3 nucleotides read TGTGCCAGCAGCCAGCCGCGACTCTCTGGGGCCAACATCCTGACTTTC. Protein sequence: CASSQPRLSGANILTF.

In the case of this clonotype: The CDR3 does not end in the conserved phenylalanine or tryptophan, so this is likely a read error. The genes are TRBV7-3 and TRBJ2-1; D may match TRBD1 or TRBD2 (5 bases each). Trimming left V 2 bases short and J 0 bases short, with 8 bases between. Germline V gives CDR1 SGHTA, CDR2 FQGTGA. The CDR3 totals 15 residues. The DNA for the CDR3 is TGTGCCAGCAGCTTATCAGGGAGCTCCTACAATGAGCAGTTCTTA. It translates to CASSLSGSSYNEQFL.